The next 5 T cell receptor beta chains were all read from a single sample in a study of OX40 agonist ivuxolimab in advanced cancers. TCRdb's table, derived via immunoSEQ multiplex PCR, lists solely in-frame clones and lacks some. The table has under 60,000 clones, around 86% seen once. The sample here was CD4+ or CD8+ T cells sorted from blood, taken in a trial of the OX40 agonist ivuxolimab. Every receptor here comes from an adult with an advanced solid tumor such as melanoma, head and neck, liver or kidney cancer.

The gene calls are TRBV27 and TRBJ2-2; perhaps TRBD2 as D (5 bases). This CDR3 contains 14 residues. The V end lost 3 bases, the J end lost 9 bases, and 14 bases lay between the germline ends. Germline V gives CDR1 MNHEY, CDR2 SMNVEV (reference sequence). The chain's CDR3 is CASSFTSGSRELFF. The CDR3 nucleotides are TGTGCCAGCAGTTTCACCTCGGGATCTCGGGAGCTGTTTTTT.

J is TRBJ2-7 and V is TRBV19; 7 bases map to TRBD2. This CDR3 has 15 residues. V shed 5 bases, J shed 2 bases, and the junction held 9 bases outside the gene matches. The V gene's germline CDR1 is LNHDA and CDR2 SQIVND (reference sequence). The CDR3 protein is CASSHQRERTYEQYF. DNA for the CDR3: TGTGCCAGTAGTCACCAGCGGGAAAGGACCTACGAGCAGTACTTC.

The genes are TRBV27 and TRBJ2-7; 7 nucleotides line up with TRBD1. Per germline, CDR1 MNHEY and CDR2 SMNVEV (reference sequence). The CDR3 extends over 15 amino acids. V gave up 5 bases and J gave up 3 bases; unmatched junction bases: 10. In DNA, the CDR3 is TGTGCCAGCAGTACCCGACAGGGTCATCTCTACGAGCAGTACTTC. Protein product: CASSTRQGHLYEQYF.

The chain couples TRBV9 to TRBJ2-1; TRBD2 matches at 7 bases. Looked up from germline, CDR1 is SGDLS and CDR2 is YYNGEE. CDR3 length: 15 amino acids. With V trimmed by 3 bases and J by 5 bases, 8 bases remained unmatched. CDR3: CASSARDYVNNEQFF. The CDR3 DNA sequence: TGTGCCAGCAGCGCTAGGGACTACGTAAACAATGAGCAGTTCTTC.

DNA of the CDR3: TGTGCCAGCAGCGTAGGCGACGTCATGAACACTGAAGCTTTCTTT. As protein: CASSVGDVMNTEAFF. This chain joins TRBV9 and TRBJ1-1; no clear D. Deletions cut 0 bases from V and 0 bases from J, with 9 bases between. Germline assignment: CDR1 SGDLS and CDR2 YYNGEE. The CDR3 length is 15 residues.